The subject of this entry is one T cell receptor (beta chain). Antigen specificity is unknown. This specimen belongs to a study of STAT3 mutations in large granular lymphocyte leukemia. Across the study: Roughly half the longitudinally sequenced T-LGLL patients had canonical STAT3 mutations. Notes on the study in general: At least one immunodominant TCR beta clonotype appeared in every T-cell large granular lymphocyte leukemia patient. Sampling intervals varied between patients and samples. Samples missed the first appearance of the clone.

The repertoire was sequenced with immunoSEQ multiplex PCR; TCRdb's copy has only in-frame clones and lacks some. The top ten clones hold more than 50% of a sample with about 4,300 clones, around 50% of them seen once. The receptor was isolated from a male patient aged 45-60 years with T-cell large granular lymphocyte leukemia. Some clones in this sample may be carry-over from other donors' samples. Sequencing used peripheral blood mononuclear cells.

The CDR3 spells CAWSWGGIENTEAFF. Here the CDR3 DNA reads TGTGCCTGGAGTTGGGGGGGAATCGAGAACACTGAAGCTTTCTTT. The chain uses TRBV30 and TRBJ1-1; possible D gene TRBD1, 5 bases. Germline-derived CDR1 and CDR2 are GTSNPN and SVGIG (reference sequence). The V and J ends lost 2 bases and 1 base respectively, with 14 bases between them. The CDR3 sequence is 15 residues long.